The clone carrying this T cell receptor beta chain occurred a few times. Antigen specificity is unknown. The record originates from a study of graft-versus-host responses after intestinal transplantation. Study-wide context: Transplants given to recipients were multivisceral, liver-intestinal, or isolated intestinal.

Study conclusions and caveats: GvH clones detected in recipient marrow included some appearing first in ileum or blood.

The CDR3 covers 14 residues. CDR1 is MNHEY and CDR2 is SMNVEV in the germline V gene (reference sequence). The germline V and J ends were trimmed by 0 bases and 3 bases, with 8 bases remaining between them. Clones were sequenced by immunoSEQ multiplex PCR, and TCRdb holds only the in-frame ones, with some missing. The sample consists of tens of thousands of clones, approximately 84% of them appearing once. This receptor was identified in a human donor who was the organ donor for an intestinal transplant. The specimen was unstimulated CD4+ T cells sorted from spleen or lymph node cells, collected before transplant. The rearrangement uses TRBV27 and TRBJ1-1; no clear D. The CDR3: CASSLSMAYTEAFF. In DNA, the CDR3 is TGTGCCAGCAGTTTATCGATGGCTTACACTGAAGCTTTCTTT.